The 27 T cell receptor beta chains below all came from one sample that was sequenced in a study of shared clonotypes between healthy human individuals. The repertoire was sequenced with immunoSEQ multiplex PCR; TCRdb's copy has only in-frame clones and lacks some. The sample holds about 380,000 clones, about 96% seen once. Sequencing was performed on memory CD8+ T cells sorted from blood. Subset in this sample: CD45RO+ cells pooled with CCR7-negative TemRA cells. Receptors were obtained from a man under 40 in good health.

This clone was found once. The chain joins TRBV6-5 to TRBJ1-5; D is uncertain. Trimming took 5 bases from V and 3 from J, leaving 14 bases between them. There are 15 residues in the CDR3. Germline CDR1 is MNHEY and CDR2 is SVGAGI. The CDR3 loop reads CASSLQTFNNQPQHF. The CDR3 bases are TGTGCCAGCAGTCTTCAAACTTTTAACAATCAGCCCCAGCATTTT.

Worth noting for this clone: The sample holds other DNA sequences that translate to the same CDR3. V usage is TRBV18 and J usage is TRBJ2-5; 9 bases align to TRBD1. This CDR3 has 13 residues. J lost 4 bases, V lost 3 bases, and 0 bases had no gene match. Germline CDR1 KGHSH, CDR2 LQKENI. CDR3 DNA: TGTGCCAGCTCACCGGGACAGGGAGAGACCCAGTACTTC. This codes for CASSPGQGETQYF.

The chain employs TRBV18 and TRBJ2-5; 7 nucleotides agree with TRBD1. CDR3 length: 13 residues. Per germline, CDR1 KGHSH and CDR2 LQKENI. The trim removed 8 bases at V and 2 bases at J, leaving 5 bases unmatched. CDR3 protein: CASLPGQQETQYF. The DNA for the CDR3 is TGTGCCAGCCTGCCGGGACAGCAAGAGACCCAGTACTTC.

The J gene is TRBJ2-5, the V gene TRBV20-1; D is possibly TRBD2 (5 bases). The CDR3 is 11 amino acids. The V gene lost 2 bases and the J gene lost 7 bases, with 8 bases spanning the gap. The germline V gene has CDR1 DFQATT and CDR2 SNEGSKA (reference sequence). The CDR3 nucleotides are TGCAGTGCTAGATTGAGGGCGACCCAGTACTTC. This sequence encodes CSARLRATQYF.

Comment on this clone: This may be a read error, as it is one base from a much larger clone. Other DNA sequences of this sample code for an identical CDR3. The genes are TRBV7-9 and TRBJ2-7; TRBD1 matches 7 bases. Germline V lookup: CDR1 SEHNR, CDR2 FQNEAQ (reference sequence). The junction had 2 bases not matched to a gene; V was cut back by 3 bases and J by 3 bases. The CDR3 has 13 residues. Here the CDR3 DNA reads TGTGCCAGCAGCTTGGCAGGGGGCTACGAGCAGTACTTC. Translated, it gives CASSLAGGYEQYF. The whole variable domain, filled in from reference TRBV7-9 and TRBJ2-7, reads DTGVSQNPRHKITKRGQNVTFRCDPISEHNRLYWYRQTLGQGPEFLTYFQNEAQLEKSRLLSDRFSAERPKGSFSTLEIQRTEQGDSAMYLCASSLAGGYEQYFGPGTRLTVT.

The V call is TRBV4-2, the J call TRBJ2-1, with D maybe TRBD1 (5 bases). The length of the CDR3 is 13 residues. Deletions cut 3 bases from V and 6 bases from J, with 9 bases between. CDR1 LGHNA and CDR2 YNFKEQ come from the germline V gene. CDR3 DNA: TGTGCCAGCAGCCAGGGCAGGGCCAATGAGCAGTTCTTC. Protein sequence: CASSQGRANEQFF.

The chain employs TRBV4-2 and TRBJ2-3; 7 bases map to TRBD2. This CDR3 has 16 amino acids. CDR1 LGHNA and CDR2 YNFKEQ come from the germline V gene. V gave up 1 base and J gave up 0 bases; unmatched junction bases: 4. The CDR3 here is CASSQVAGVSTDTQYF. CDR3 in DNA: TGTGCCAGCAGCCAAGTTGCGGGAGTCAGCACAGATACGCAGTATTTT.

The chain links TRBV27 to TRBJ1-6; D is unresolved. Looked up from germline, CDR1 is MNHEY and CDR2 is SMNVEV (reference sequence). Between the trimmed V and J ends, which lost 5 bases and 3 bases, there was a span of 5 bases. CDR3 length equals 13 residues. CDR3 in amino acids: CASSGSYNSPLHF. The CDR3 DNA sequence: TGTGCCAGCAGTGGGAGCTATAATTCACCCCTCCACTTT.

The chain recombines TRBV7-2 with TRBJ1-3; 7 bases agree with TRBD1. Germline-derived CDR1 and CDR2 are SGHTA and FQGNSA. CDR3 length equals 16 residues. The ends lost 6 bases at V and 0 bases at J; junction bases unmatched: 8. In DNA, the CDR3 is TGTGCCAGCAGTCTTACGACAGGGCTCTCTGGAAACACCATATATTTT. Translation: CASSLTTGLSGNTIYF.

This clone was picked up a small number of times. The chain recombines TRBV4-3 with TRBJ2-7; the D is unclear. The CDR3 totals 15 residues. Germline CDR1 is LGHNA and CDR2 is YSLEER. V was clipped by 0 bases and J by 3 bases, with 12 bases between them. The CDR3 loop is CASSQDRSRVYEQYF. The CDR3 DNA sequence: TGCGCCAGCAGCCAAGATCGGAGCAGAGTCTACGAGCAGTACTTC.

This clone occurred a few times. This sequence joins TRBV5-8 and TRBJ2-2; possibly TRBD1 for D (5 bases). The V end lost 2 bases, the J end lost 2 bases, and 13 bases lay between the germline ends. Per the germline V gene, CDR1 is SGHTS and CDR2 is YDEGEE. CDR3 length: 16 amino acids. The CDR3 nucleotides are TGTGCCAGCAGCTTTGTCAGGACACGCAACACCGGGGAGCTGTTTTTT. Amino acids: CASSFVRTRNTGELFF.

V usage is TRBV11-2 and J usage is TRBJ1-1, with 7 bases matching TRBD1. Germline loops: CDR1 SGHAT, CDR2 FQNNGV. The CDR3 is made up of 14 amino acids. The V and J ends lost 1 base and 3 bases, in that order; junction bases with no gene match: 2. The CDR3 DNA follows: TGTGCCAGCAGCTTAGCAGGGGGGTACACTGAAGCTTTCTTT. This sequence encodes CASSLAGGYTEAFF. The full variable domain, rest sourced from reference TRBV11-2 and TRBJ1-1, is EAGVAQSPRYKIIEKRQSVAFWCNPISGHATLYWYQQILGQGPKLLIQFQNNGVVDDSQLPKDRFSAERLKGVDSTLKIQPAKLEDSAVYLCASSLAGGYTEAFFGQGTRLTVV.

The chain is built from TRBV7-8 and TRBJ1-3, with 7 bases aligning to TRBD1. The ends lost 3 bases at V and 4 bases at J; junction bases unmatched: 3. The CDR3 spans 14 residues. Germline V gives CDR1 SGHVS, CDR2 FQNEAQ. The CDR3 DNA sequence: TGTGCCAGCAGCTTTGACAGGGTCGGAAACACCATATATTTT. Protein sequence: CASSFDRVGNTIYF.

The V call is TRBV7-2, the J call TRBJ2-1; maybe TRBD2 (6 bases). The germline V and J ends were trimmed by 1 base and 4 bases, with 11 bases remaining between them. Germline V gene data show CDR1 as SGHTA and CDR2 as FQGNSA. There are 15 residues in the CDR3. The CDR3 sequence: CASSLDGTLYNEQFF. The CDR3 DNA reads TGTGCCAGCAGCTTAGACGGGACTCTTTACAATGAGCAGTTCTTC. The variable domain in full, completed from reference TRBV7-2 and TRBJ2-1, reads GAGVSQSPSNKVTEKGKDVELRCDPISGHTALYWYRQSLGQGLEFLIYFQGNSAPDKSGLPSDRFSAERTGGSVSTLTIQRTQQEDSAVYLCASSLDGTLYNEQFFGPGTRLTVL.

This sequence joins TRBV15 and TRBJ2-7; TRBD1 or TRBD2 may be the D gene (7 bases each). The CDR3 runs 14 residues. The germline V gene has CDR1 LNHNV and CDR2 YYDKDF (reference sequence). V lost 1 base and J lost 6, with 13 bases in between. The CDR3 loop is CATSRGQGGREQYF. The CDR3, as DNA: TGTGCCACCAGCAGAGGCCAGGGGGGGCGCGAGCAGTACTTC.

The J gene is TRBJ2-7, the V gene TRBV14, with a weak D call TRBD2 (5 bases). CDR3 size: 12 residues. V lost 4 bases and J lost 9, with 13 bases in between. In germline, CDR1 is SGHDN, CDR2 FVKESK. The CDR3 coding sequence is TGTGCCAGCAGCCTATCTAGCCATAGGCAGTACTTC. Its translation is CASSLSSHRQYF.

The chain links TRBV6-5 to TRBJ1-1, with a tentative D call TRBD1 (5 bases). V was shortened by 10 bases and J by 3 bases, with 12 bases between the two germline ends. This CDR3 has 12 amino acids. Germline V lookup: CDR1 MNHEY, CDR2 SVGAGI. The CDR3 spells CAIKRGDTEAFF. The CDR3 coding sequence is TGTGCCATAAAACGGGGGGACACTGAAGCTTTCTTT.

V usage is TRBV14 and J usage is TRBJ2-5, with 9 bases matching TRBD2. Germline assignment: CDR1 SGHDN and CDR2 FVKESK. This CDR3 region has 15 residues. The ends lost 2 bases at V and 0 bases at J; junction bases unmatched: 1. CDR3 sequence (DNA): TGTGCCAGCAGCCAACTAGCGGGGTACCAAGAGACCCAGTACTTC. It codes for CASSQLAGYQETQYF.

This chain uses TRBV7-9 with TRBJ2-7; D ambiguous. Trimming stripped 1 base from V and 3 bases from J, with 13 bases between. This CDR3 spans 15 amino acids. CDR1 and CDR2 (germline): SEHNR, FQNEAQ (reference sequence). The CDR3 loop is CASSLGVGRVYEQYF. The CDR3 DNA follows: TGTGCCAGCAGCTTAGGGGTTGGAAGGGTCTACGAGCAGTACTTC.

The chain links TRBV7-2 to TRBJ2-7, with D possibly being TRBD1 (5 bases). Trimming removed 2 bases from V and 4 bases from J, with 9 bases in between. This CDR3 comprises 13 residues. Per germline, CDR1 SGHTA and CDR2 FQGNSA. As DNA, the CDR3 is TGTGCCAGCAGCTTAAGGCAGGGTTACGAGCAGTACTTC. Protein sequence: CASSLRQGYEQYF.

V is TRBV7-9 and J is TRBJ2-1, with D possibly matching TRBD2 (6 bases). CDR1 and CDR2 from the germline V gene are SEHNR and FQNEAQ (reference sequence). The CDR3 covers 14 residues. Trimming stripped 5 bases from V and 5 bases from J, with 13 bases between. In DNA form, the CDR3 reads TGTGCCAGCAGCCGACTAGTTCGACACAATGAGCAGTTCTTC. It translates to CASSRLVRHNEQFF.

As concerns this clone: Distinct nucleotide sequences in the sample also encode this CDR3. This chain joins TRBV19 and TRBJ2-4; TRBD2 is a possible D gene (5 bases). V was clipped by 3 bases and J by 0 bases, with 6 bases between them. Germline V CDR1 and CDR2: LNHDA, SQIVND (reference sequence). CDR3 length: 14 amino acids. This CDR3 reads CASSIRGAKNIQYF. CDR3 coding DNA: TGTGCCAGTAGTATTCGGGGAGCCAAAAACATTCAGTACTTC.

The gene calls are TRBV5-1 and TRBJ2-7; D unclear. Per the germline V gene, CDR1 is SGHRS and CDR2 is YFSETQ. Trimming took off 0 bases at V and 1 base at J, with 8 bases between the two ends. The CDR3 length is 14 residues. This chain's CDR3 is CASSLDRASYEQYF. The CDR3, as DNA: TGCGCCAGCAGCTTGGACCGGGCTTCCTACGAGCAGTACTTC.

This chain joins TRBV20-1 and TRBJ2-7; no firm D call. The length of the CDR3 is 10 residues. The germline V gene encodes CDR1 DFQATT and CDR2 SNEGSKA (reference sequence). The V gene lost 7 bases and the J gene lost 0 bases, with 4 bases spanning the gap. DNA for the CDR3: TGCAGTGGCGGCTCCTACGAGCAGTACTTC. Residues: CSGGSYEQYF.

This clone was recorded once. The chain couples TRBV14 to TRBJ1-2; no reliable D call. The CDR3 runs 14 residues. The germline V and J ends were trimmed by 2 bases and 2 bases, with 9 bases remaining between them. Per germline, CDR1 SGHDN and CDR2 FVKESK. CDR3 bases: TGTGCCAGCAGCCAATTCAGGCAGAACTATGGCTACACCTTC. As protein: CASSQFRQNYGYTF. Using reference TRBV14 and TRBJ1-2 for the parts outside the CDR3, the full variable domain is EAGVTQFPSHSVIEKGQTVTLRCDPISGHDNLYWYRRVMGKEIKFLLHFVKESKQDESGMPNNRFLAERTGGTYSTLKVQPAELEDSGVYFCASSQFRQNYGYTFGSGTRLTVV.

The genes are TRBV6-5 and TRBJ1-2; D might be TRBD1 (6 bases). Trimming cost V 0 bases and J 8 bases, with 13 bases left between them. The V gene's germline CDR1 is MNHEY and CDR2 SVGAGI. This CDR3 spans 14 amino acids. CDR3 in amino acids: CASSYSTRGLGYTF. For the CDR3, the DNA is TGTGCCAGCAGTTACTCGACGAGGGGGTTGGGCTACACCTTC.

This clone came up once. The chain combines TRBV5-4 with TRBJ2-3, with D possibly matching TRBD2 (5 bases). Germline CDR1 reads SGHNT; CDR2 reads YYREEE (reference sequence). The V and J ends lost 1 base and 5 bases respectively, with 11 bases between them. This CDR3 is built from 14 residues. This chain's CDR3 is CASSLTGSIDTQYF. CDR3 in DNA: TGTGCCAGCAGCTTGACGGGAAGTATAGATACGCAGTATTTT.